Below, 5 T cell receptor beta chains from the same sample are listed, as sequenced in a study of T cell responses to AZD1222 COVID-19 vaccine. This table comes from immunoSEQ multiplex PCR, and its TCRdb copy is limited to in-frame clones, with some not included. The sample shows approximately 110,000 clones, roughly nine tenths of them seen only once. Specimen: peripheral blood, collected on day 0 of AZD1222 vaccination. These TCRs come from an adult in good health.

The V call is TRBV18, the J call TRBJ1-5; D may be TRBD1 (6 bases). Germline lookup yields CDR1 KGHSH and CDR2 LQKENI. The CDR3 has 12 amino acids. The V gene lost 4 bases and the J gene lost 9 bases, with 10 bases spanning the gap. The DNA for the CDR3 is TGTGCCAGCTCACAACAGGGTCGGCCCCAGCATTTT. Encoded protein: CASSQQGRPQHF.

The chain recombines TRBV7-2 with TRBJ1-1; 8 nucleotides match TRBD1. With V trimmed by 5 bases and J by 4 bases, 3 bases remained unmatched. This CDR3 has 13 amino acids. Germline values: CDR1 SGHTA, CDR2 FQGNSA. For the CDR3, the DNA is TGTGCCAGCAGCACACAGGGGGGCACTGAAGCTTTCTTT. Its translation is CASSTQGGTEAFF.

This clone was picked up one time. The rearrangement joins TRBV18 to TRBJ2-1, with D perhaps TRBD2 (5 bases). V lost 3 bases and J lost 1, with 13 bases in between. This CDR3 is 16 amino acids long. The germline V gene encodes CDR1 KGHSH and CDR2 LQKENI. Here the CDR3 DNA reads TGTGCCAGCTCACCCGAGGCTAGCACGTCCTACAATGAGCAGTTCTTC. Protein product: CASSPEASTSYNEQFF.

The CDR3 sequence: CASSLFRESKPNYGYTF. The CDR3 DNA reads TGTGCCAGCAGTTTATTTAGGGAGTCGAAACCTAACTATGGCTACACCTTC. V and J are TRBV28 and TRBJ1-2; no firm D call. CDR1 and CDR2 from the germline V gene are MDHEN and SYDVKM. V shed 1 base and J shed 0 bases, with 15 bases lying between them. The CDR3 is 17 residues long.

Here the CDR3 reads CASTSFSYNEQFF. The CDR3 DNA follows: TGTGCCAGTACGAGCTTCTCCTACAATGAGCAGTTCTTC. The rearrangement uses TRBV19 and TRBJ2-1; D is undetermined. CDR1 and CDR2 (germline): LNHDA, SQIVND (reference sequence). The CDR3 has 13 residues. Trimming stripped 7 bases from V and 0 bases from J, with 7 bases between.